This TCR beta chain stems from a study of blood T cell repertoires in COVID-19. The wider study: Sites across the United States, Italy and Spain contributed samples from acute and convalescent COVID-19. The cDNA or gDNA used as material had been derived from T cells, B-cell-depleted T cells, or PBMCs.

The authors' processing: From reference gene primer amplification, estimates of nucleated cell counts were derived. This table comes from immunoSEQ multiplex PCR, and its TCRdb copy is limited to in-frame clones, with some not included. That table is the source of V, J and clone size, and D and trimming were worked out from the DNA. Found here are 200,000 to 300,000 clones, approximately 80% of them singletons; the top ten hold over 2%. The CDR3 runs 15 residues. Germline V CDR1 and CDR2: LNHDA, SQIVND (reference sequence). V shed 1 base and J 4 bases; nucleotides not matched to a gene: 7. This sequence originates from a man between 35 and 55 years old who had recovered from COVID-19. The sample was peripheral blood. This chain uses TRBV19 with TRBJ2-7; 7 bases are shared with TRBD1. The CDR3 loop is CASSIAGTAEYEQYF. As DNA, the CDR3 is TGTGCCAGTAGTATAGCGGGGACAGCCGAATACGAGCAGTACTTC.